The 6 T cell receptor beta chains below were found in one sample sequenced in a study of blood T cell repertoires in COVID-19. The assay was immunoSEQ multiplex PCR, and TCRdb's table has in-frame clones only and misses some. The sample includes approximately 120,000 clones, 65% to 90% of them seen just once. Sequenced material: peripheral blood. These receptors came from a woman at least 80 years old with active or convalescent COVID-19.

The V gene is TRBV5-5, the J gene TRBJ2-5, with TRBD2 identical over 7 bases. The CDR3 contains 16 residues. The V gene end was trimmed by 4 bases and the J gene end by 3 bases; junction bases not matched to a gene: 12. Germline-derived CDR1 and CDR2 are SGHKS and YYEKEE (reference sequence). The CDR3 nucleotides read TGTGCCAGCAGCCTCACGGCGGGAGCCAGGGAAGAGACCCAGTACTTC. Residues: CASSLTAGAREETQYF.

V gene TRBV11-2 combines with J gene TRBJ2-3; 9 positions match TRBD1. The CDR3 spans 17 residues. Per germline, CDR1 SGHAT and CDR2 FQNNGV. V was pared by 5 bases and J by 4 bases, with 13 bases of the junction left unmatched. CDR3 in DNA: TGTGCCAGCAGCCCACACCCCGGGACAGGGCCGGCAGATACGCAGTATTTT. It is translated as CASSPHPGTGPADTQYF.

V gene TRBV10-3 combines with J gene TRBJ2-2, with TRBD1 matching over 10 bases. With V trimmed by 5 bases and J by 5 bases, 5 bases remained unmatched. CDR1 and CDR2 from the germline V gene are ENHRY and SYGVKD. This CDR3 spans 15 amino acids. CDR3 DNA sequence: TGTGCCATCAGTTCGACAGGGGGCGAAACCGGGGAGCTGTTTTTT. It translates to CAISSTGGETGELFF.

The rearrangement uses TRBV4-2 and TRBJ1-1; D unresolved. CDR3 length equals 14 residues. Germline loops: CDR1 LGHNA, CDR2 YNFKEQ. Between the trimmed V and J ends, which lost 4 bases and 2 bases, there was a span of 11 bases. The CDR3 here is CASSLDLFNTEAFF. In DNA form, the CDR3 reads TGTGCCAGCAGCCTAGACCTTTTTAACACTGAAGCTTTCTTT.

The gene calls are TRBV2 and TRBJ2-2, with TRBD1 matching over 9 bases. Per the germline V gene, CDR1 is SNHLY and CDR2 is FYNNEI. The CDR3 contains 16 residues. V was pared by 5 bases and J by 1 base, with 5 bases of the junction left unmatched. CDR3 nucleotides: TGTGCCAGCAGTCGTCCGGGACAGGGGAACACCGGGGAGCTGTTTTTT. It encodes CASSRPGQGNTGELFF. Full variable domain (rest looked up from reference TRBV2 and TRBJ2-2): EPEVTQTPSHQVTQMGQEVILRCVPISNHLYFYWYRQILGQKVEFLVSFYNNEISEKSEIFDDQFSVERPDGSNFTLKIRSTKLEDSAMYFCASSRPGQGNTGELFFGEGSRLTVL.

This rearrangement joins TRBV4-2 to TRBJ2-1; the D is unclear. Trimming shortened V by 0 bases and J by 7 bases, and 10 bases separated the two germline ends. The CDR3 has 14 residues. Germline values: CDR1 LGHNA, CDR2 YNFKEQ. CDR3 sequence reads: CASSQDVAFNEQFF. CDR3 in DNA: TGTGCCAGCAGCCAAGATGTGGCTTTTAATGAGCAGTTCTTC.